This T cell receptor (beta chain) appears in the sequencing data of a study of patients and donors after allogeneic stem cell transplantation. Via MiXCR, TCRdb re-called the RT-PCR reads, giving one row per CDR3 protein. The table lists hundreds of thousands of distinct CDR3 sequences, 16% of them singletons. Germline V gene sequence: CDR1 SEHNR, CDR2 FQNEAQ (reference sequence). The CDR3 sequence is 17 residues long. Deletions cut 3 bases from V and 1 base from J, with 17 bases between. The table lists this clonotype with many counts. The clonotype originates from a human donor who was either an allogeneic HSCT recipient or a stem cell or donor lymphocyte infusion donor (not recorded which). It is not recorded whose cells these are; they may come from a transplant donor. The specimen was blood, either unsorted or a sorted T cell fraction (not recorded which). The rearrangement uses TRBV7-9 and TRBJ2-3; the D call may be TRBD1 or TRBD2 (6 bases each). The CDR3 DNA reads TGTGCCAGCAGCTTGAAATTCGGGGGCCAGGGCACAGATACGCAGTATTTT. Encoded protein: CASSLKFGGQGTDTQYF.